A selection of T cell receptor beta chains follows, all from one sample in a study of blood T cell repertoires in COVID-19. Profiling relied on immunoSEQ multiplex PCR, and the TCRdb table lists in-frame clones only, not all of them. The sample includes roughly 670,000 clones, 85% to 90% of them seen just once. The sample was peripheral blood. The receptors were gathered from a woman under 30 with acute or convalescent COVID-19. The CDR3 runs from the conserved cysteine through the conserved F or W. Each record gives: J gene, clone size, V gene, CDR3 protein. Only part of the rows carry a size: once, few, many, or a class if the clone is expanded.

TRBJ1-1	few	TRBV4-2	CASSQEARYTEAFF
TRBJ1-6	once	TRBV7-8	CASSARRFRNSPLHF
TRBJ1-2	NA	TRBV12-5	CASGSGGRYTF
TRBJ2-4	NA	TRBV27	CASSPGQGNIQYF
TRBJ2-2	NA	TRBV9	CASSGWSGGGNTGELFF
TRBJ1-4	NA	TRBV6-1	CASSALRGSALLLMKRLFF
TRBJ1-1	NA	TRBV14	CASSHIDRGGLEAFF
TRBJ2-1	few	TRBV7-8	CASSLRGVGRNEQFF
TRBJ2-1	few	TRBV2	CASTTGGWNEQFF
TRBJ1-4	NA	TRBV7-9	CASSLRQGVDEKLFF
TRBJ2-7	NA	TRBV4-2	CASSQASGLYF
TRBJ1-2	NA	TRBV9	CVSSVGDRGSNGYTF
TRBJ2-7	NA	TRBV9	CASSVGDRGPRSYEQYF
TRBJ2-7	NA	TRBV5-1	CASSLEGSSYEQYF
TRBJ1-3	NA	TRBV5-1	CASSSDSSGNTIYF
TRBJ1-2	NA	TRBV5-1	CASTSWGENYGYTF
TRBJ2-1	NA	TRBV5-1	CASFDRVGNEQFF
TRBJ2-1	NA	TRBV18	CASSPRGRNEQFF
TRBJ2-7	NA	TRBV27	CASSFRDRPYEQYF
TRBJ1-1	once	TRBV4-1	CASSQPGQGSGAFF
TRBJ1-1	NA	TRBV4-1	CASSQDRVLTGNTEAFF
TRBJ2-3	NA	TRBV3-1/TRBV3-2	CASSQGTAGDTQYF
TRBJ1-1	NA	TRBV29-1	CSALTGGTEAFF
TRBJ1-2	once	TRBV5-6	CASSLPLQGSGYTF
TRBJ1-1	NA	TRBV30	CAWSRDRATEAFF
TRBJ2-7	NA	TRBV5-4	CASSKPAAVSYEQYF
TRBJ2-1	NA	TRBV9	CASSFSGTGYNEQFF
TRBJ1-6	NA	TRBV6-5	CASSYGESPLHF
TRBJ2-7	NA	TRBV27	CASSLSGGGRLGEQYF
TRBJ1-1	NA	TRBV4-2	CASSHLEPNPGAFF
TRBJ1-2	NA	TRBV15	CATSRDETGGYTF
TRBJ2-3	NA	TRBV24-1	CATSDFGGQGADTQYF
TRBJ2-1	NA	TRBV19	CASSMGSGGGNEQFF
TRBJ2-3	NA	TRBV12-5	CASGLVLDRGTDTQYF
TRBJ2-4	NA	TRBV13	CASSTFESLSKNIQYF
TRBJ1-2	NA	TRBV28	CASSPIGANYGYTF
TRBJ2-5	once	TRBV9	CASSPRGGSPQETQYF
TRBJ2-7	NA	TRBV4-2	CASSQEDRSSYEQYF
TRBJ1-2	NA	TRBV30	CAWTPSGNYGYTF
TRBJ1-4	NA	TRBV30	CAWSGTGDPEKLFF
TRBJ1-2	NA	TRBV12-3/TRBV12-4	CASSDRGYGYTF
TRBJ1-4	NA	TRBV5-6	CASSLGTGREKLFF
TRBJ2-1	NA	TRBV9	CASSLRDREYNEQFF
TRBJ2-3	once	TRBV19	CASSPVRAQSTDTQYF
TRBJ1-2	NA	TRBV20-1	CSARDRGLYTF
TRBJ1-2	NA	TRBV19	CASSTIQGAPRSSNYGYTF
TRBJ1-2	NA	TRBV5-4	CASSFFGYRDYGYTF
TRBJ2-6	once	TRBV11-3	CASSGTGLGANVLTF
TRBJ1-4	NA	TRBV9	CASSTGERSLINEKLFF
TRBJ2-3	NA	TRBV7-2	CASSLGFSRGADTQYF
TRBJ2-1	NA	TRBV4-1	CASGGTYNEQFF
TRBJ2-7	NA	TRBV2	CASTISGGPYEQYF
TRBJ1-5	once	TRBV12-3/TRBV12-4	CASAPGTPLHF
TRBJ2-2	NA	TRBV7-2	CASSARQRELFF